Each of the 11 T cell receptor beta chains below was sequenced from the same sample in a study of cytomegalovirus exposure and HLA in healthy donors. 60 Vbeta and 13 Jbeta primers were used in PCR. TCRdb keeps only in-frame clones here, not all; method: immunoSEQ multiplex PCR. This sample has 99,000 or so clones, with over 60% found just once. The sample taken for sequencing was PBMCs. The receptors shown here come from a male donor in good health and CMV-seropositive.

The chain uses TRBV19 and TRBJ1-6; 9 bases align to TRBD1. J lost 9 bases, V lost 8 bases, and 11 bases had no gene match. The CDR3 sequence is 15 residues long. The germline V gene encodes CDR1 LNHDA and CDR2 SQIVND (reference sequence). CDR3 loop: CASGVLTGGGSPLHF. The CDR3 coding sequence is TGTGCCAGTGGAGTCCTCACAGGGGGCGGTTCACCCCTCCACTTT.

The V and J genes are TRBV5-4 and TRBJ2-1, with TRBD1 matching over 9 bases. The V and J ends lost 4 bases and 6 bases, in that order; junction bases with no gene match: 8. Germline V gives CDR1 SGHNT, CDR2 YYREEE (reference sequence). There are 15 residues in the CDR3. The CDR3 DNA reads as TGTGCCAGCAGCCCCCGACAGGGGGTGGGCAATGAGCAGTTCTTC. Residues: CASSPRQGVGNEQFF.

J is TRBJ2-1 and V is TRBV12-5, with TRBD2 identical over 11 bases. Looked up from germline, CDR1 is LGHNT and CDR2 is FRNRAP. With V trimmed by 2 bases and J by 7 bases, 10 bases remained unmatched. The CDR3 extends over 17 amino acids. The CDR3: CASGLLRSTSGGNEQFF. CDR3 nucleotides: TGTGCTAGTGGTTTGCTCAGATCCACTAGCGGGGGTAATGAGCAGTTCTTC.

The V and J genes are TRBV5-1 and TRBJ1-1, with D possibly being TRBD1 (5 bases). Deletions cut 4 bases from V and 1 base from J, with 11 bases between. Looked up from germline, CDR1 is SGHRS and CDR2 is YFSETQ. The CDR3 totals 14 residues. The CDR3 nucleotides are TGCGCCAGCAGCCTGGAGGGGCGGAACACTGAAGCTTTCTTT. It encodes CASSLEGRNTEAFF.

The V gene is TRBV11-2, the J gene TRBJ1-4; TRBD1 matches 7 bases. Trimming took 3 bases from V and 8 from J; bases not matched to a gene: 6. Germline values: CDR1 SGHAT, CDR2 FQNNGV. This CDR3 has 14 amino acids. The CDR3 reads CASSLLAGGEKLFF. The CDR3 bases are TGTGCCAGCAGCTTGTTGGCAGGGGGAGAAAAACTGTTTTTT.

V usage is TRBV7-6 and J usage is TRBJ2-1, with a tentative D call TRBD2 (5 bases). Trimming left V 2 bases short and J 2 bases short, with 7 bases between. The CDR3 is made up of 14 amino acids. Germline V CDR1 and CDR2: SGHVS, FNYEAQ. The DNA for the CDR3 is TGTGCCAGCAGCTTACAGAGGGCCTACAATGAGCAGTTCTTC. Amino acid sequence: CASSLQRAYNEQFF.

The rearrangement links TRBV18 to TRBJ1-1, with unresolved D. The V end was cut by 4 bases, the J end by 6 bases, with 21 bases between. The CDR3 runs to 16 residues. The germline V gene encodes CDR1 KGHSH and CDR2 LQKENI. In DNA, the CDR3 is TGTGCCAGCTCACGGTCAGGTGAGGGTTACACGGCTGAAGCTTTCTTT. Its protein product is CASSRSGEGYTAEAFF.

Here the CDR3 reads CASSMGGAAYEQYF. Here the CDR3 DNA reads TGCGCCAGCAGCATGGGGGGCGCAGCCTACGAGCAGTACTTC. The genes are TRBV5-1 and TRBJ2-7; D may match TRBD1 or TRBD2 (6 bases each). This CDR3 contains 14 residues. V lost 4 bases and J lost 2, with 13 bases in between. Germline V gene lookup returns CDR1 SGHRS and CDR2 YFSETQ.

As regards this clone: Compared with germline, one end of the junction differs, possibly owing to a read error. The chain joins TRBV6-1 to TRBJ1-2; D gene uncertain. Germline CDR1 reads MNHNS; CDR2 reads SASEGT. The CDR3 sequence is 13 residues long. The CDR3 DNA sequence: TGTGCCAGCAGGGAAGTGAGCCTCTATGGCTACACCTTC. Its protein product is CASREVSLYGYTF.

V and J are TRBV2 and TRBJ2-7; a weak D match, TRBD2 (6 bases). Germline V gives CDR1 SNHLY, CDR2 FYNNEI. V lost 0 bases, J lost 2 bases, and 11 bases lay in between. The CDR3 has 15 residues. The CDR3 DNA sequence: TGTGCCAGCAGTGAAGCGGGAGGCAGAACCTACGAGCAGTACTTC. Protein product: CASSEAGGRTYEQYF.

The chain has TRBV6-5 and TRBJ1-1; 9 nucleotides agree with TRBD1. J lost 1 base, V lost 7 bases, and 4 bases had no gene match. The length of the CDR3 is 14 residues. Germline CDR1 and CDR2: MNHEY and SVGAGI. In DNA, the CDR3 is TGTGCCAGCAACGACAGGGGGGGGAACACTGAAGCTTTCTTT. Translation: CASNDRGGNTEAFF.